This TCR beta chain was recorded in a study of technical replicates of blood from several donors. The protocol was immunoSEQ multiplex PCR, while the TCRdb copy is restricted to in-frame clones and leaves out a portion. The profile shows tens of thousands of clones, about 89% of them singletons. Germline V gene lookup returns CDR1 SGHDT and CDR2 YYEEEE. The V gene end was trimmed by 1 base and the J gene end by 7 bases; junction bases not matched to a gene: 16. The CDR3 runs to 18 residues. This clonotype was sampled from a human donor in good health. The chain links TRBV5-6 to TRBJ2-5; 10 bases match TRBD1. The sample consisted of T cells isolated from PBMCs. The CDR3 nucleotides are TGTGCCAGCAGCTTGCGGGCTATTTTCGTGACAGGGGGCCGGACCCAGTACTTC. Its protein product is CASSLRAIFVTGGRTQYF.